Below, 21 T cell receptor beta chains from the same sample are listed, as sequenced in a study of response to subunit inactivated influenza vaccine. Each CDR3 protein is one row after TCRdb ran MiXCR on the RT-PCR reads. The sample lists hundreds of thousands of distinct CDR3 sequences; 14% were seen once. Sequencing used PBMCs from blood, obtained roughly 15 days before vaccination. These receptors came from a man aged 50 or older who received an inactivated influenza vaccine.

V gene TRBV12-3 or TRBV12-4 combines with J gene TRBJ2-1; D is undetermined. V dropped 4 bases and J dropped 8 bases, with 12 bases sitting between them. The CDR3 runs to 13 residues. This CDR3 is CASSSVRWDEQFF. As DNA, the CDR3 is TGTGCCAGCAGTTCAGTCAGATGGGATGAGCAGTTCTTC.

The chain employs TRBV7-2 and TRBJ2-5, with 13 bases fitting TRBD2. V was clipped by 7 bases and J by 11 bases; unmatched bases: 10. CDR1 is SGHTA and CDR2 is FQGNSA in the germline V gene. The length of the CDR3 is 14 residues. CDR3 nucleotides: TGTGCCAGCACTACCCCCGGACTAGCGGGAGTTCAGTACTTC. Protein product: CASTTPGLAGVQYF.

The sample holds a few counts of this clonotype. The rearrangement joins TRBV28 to TRBJ2-7; D could derive from TRBD1 or TRBD2 (5 bases each). The V gene lost 4 bases and the J gene lost 2 bases, with 15 bases spanning the gap. The CDR3 has 15 residues. Per the germline V gene, CDR1 is MDHEN and CDR2 is SYDVKM. The CDR3 reads CASSSGTLPPYEQYF. The CDR3, as DNA: TGTGCCAGCAGTTCCGGGACCCTACCCCCCTACGAGCAGTACTTC. Looking up the rest from reference TRBV28 and TRBJ2-7 gives the full variable domain: DVKVTQSSRYLVKRTGEKVFLECVQDMDHENMFWYRQDPGLGLRLIYFSYDVKMKEKGDIPEGYSVSREKKERFSLILESASTNQTSMYLCASSSGTLPPYEQYFGPGTRLTVT.

The rearrangement links TRBV12-3 or TRBV12-4 to TRBJ2-4, with D unclear. With 7 bases removed from V and 1 base from J, the gap between germline ends came to 20 bases. The CDR3 extends over 17 amino acids. The CDR3 bases are TGTGCCAGCACCACCCGTCAGGCATCCCGGGCCAAAAACATTCAGTACTTC. Encoded protein: CASTTRQASRAKNIQYF.

The V and J genes are TRBV29-1 and TRBJ2-1, with a possible D match to TRBD1 (5 bases). CDR3 size: 14 residues. V lost 6 bases, J lost 0 bases, and 12 bases lay in between. In germline, CDR1 is SQVTM, CDR2 ANQGSEA. The CDR3 nucleotides read TGCAGCGTCAGACAGCTGAGCTCCTACAATGAGCAGTTCTTC. The encoded protein is CSVRQLSSYNEQFF.

This clonotype was observed a handful of times. The chain employs TRBV5-1 and TRBJ2-7, with 10 bases aligning to TRBD2. The germline gives CDR1 SGHRS, CDR2 YFSETQ. J lost 2 bases, V lost 3 bases, and 5 bases had no gene match. The CDR3 loop spans 15 amino acids. CDR3 sequence: CASSSSSGRTYEQYF. DNA of the CDR3: TGCGCCAGCAGCTCTTCTAGCGGGAGAACCTACGAGCAGTACTTC.

The gene calls are TRBV12-3 or TRBV12-4 and TRBJ2-4; 9 bases align to TRBD1. The CDR3 is made up of 16 amino acids. J lost 7 bases, V lost 4 bases, and 11 bases had no gene match. CDR3 DNA: TGTGCCAGCAGTTCGTACCCCGGGACAGGGACCAACATTCAGTACTTC. As protein: CASSSYPGTGTNIQYF.

This clonotype was found many times. The chain employs TRBV7-8 and TRBJ2-7, with 9 bases fitting TRBD2. The CDR3 contains 17 residues. Germline CDR1 and CDR2: SGHVS and FQNEAQ. V was pared by 1 base and J by 5 bases, with 12 bases of the junction left unmatched. The CDR3 is CASSLVVFAGGPHEQYF. CDR3 sequence (DNA): TGTGCCAGCAGCTTAGTGGTCTTTGCGGGGGGGCCCCACGAGCAGTACTTC.

This clonotype has at least ten counts. The chain combines TRBV5-4 with TRBJ1-1; perhaps TRBD1 as D (6 bases). Per the germline V gene, CDR1 is SGHNT and CDR2 is YYREEE (reference sequence). This CDR3 has 13 amino acids. Trimming took 5 bases from V and 2 from J, leaving 10 bases between them. CDR3 sequence (DNA): TGTGCCAGCAGACTACAGGGAAACACTGAAGCTTTCTTT. This translates into CASRLQGNTEAFF.

This sequence joins TRBV5-1 and TRBJ2-5, with D maybe TRBD1 (7 bases). CDR1 and CDR2 (germline): SGHRS, YFSETQ. The V end lost 3 bases, the J end lost 5 bases, and 20 bases lay between the germline ends. The CDR3 has 16 amino acids. Written as DNA, the CDR3 is TGCGCCAGCAGCTACGCGACAGGGAGGTTGGACGAGACCCAGTACTTC. Translated: CASSYATGRLDETQYF. The full variable domain, its missing parts supplied by reference TRBV5-1 and TRBJ2-5, is KAGVTQTPRYLIKTRGQQVTLSCSPISGHRSVSWYQQTPGQGLQFLFEYFSETQRNKGNFPGRFSGRQFSNSRSEMNVSTLELGDSALYLCASSYATGRLDETQYFGPGTRLLVL.

This clonotype was detected a few times. The CDR3 reads CASSPNAIEQFF. CDR3 DNA: TGTGCCAGCAGCCCCAACGCGATTGAGCAGTTCTTC. This chain connects TRBV7-2 to TRBJ2-1; D gene uncertain. The V gene lost 5 bases and the J gene lost 9 bases, with 11 bases spanning the gap. The germline V gene encodes CDR1 SGHTA and CDR2 FQGNSA. This CDR3 spans 12 amino acids.

This clonotype came up a few times. The chain employs TRBV7-3 and TRBJ2-6; D could derive from TRBD1 or TRBD2 (6 bases each). The CDR3 extends over 16 amino acids. Germline values: CDR1 SGHTA, CDR2 FQGTGA. Trimming stripped 2 bases from V and 10 bases from J, with 18 bases between. CDR3 protein: CASSLGGTIYPNVLTF. CDR3 nucleotide sequence: TGTGCCAGCAGCTTAGGAGGGACAATATATCCAAACGTCCTGACTTTC.

This clonotype was seen many times. The V and J genes are TRBV9 and TRBJ1-4; no clear D. The CDR3 has 14 residues. Germline V gene sequence: CDR1 SGDLS, CDR2 YYNGEE. V lost 0 bases to trimming and J lost 4 bases, with 7 bases between them. The CDR3 is CASSVEGRNEKLFF. For the CDR3, the DNA is TGTGCCAGCAGCGTAGAGGGTCGTAATGAAAAACTGTTTTTT.

This clonotype came up a few times. V is TRBV7-3 and J is TRBJ2-2; D unclear. The CDR3 has 14 residues. Germline V lookup: CDR1 SGHTA, CDR2 FQGTGA. V was shortened by 5 bases and J by 3 bases, with 10 bases between the two germline ends. DNA of the CDR3: TGTGCCAGCAGCCTTACAAAAGACACCGGGGAGCTGTTTTTT. This codes for CASSLTKDTGELFF.

The V call is TRBV6-2 or TRBV6-3, the J call TRBJ2-7; unclear D gene. There are 16 residues in the CDR3. Trimming left V 5 bases short and J 0 bases short, with 17 bases between. Per the germline V gene, CDR1 is MNHEY and CDR2 is SVGEGT. The CDR3 sequence: CASSLEIRLGSYEQYF. The CDR3 nucleotides are TGTGCCAGCAGTCTAGAAATCCGCCTGGGCTCCTACGAGCAGTACTTC.

This clonotype was picked up many times. The chain carries TRBV19 and TRBJ1-1; D is perhaps TRBD1 (5 bases). CDR1 and CDR2 from the germline V gene are LNHDA and SQIVND (reference sequence). The ends were cut back, 8 bases at V and 8 bases at J, with 12 bases in the middle. CDR3 length: 11 residues. CDR3 protein: CASEGAEEAFF. CDR3 bases: TGTGCCAGTGAAGGGGCAGAAGAAGCTTTCTTT.

This clonotype was found many times. The chain is built from TRBV29-1 and TRBJ2-7, with D perhaps TRBD2 (5 bases). Germline CDR1 reads SQVTM; CDR2 reads ANQGSEA. This CDR3 region has 12 residues. V was shortened by 4 bases and J by 3 bases, with 10 bases between the two germline ends. CDR3 DNA sequence: TGCAGCGTTGGGCTAGCAGGCTACGAGCAGTACTTC. This sequence encodes CSVGLAGYEQYF.

This clonotype was seen repeatedly, ten times or more. This rearrangement joins TRBV4-1 to TRBJ2-2; D gene uncertain. The germline V gene has CDR1 MGHRA and CDR2 YSYEKL. Between the trimmed V and J ends, which lost 0 bases and 6 bases, there was a span of 11 bases. The CDR3 totals 15 residues. The CDR3 DNA follows: TGCGCCAGCAGCCAAGATCGAACATATTCCGGGGAGCTGTTTTTT. This encodes CASSQDRTYSGELFF.

This clonotype has just a few counts. V gene TRBV20-1 combines with J gene TRBJ1-4; D unclear. The CDR3 extends over 12 amino acids. V was clipped by 2 bases and J by 4 bases, with 5 bases between them. Germline loops: CDR1 DFQATT, CDR2 SNEGSKA (reference sequence). The CDR3 here is CSARRLNEKLFF. DNA of the CDR3: TGCAGTGCTAGACGGCTTAATGAAAAACTGTTTTTT.

The chain couples TRBV5-5 to TRBJ1-5; tentatively, D is TRBD1 (5 bases). The germline V gene encodes CDR1 SGHKS and CDR2 YYEKEE (reference sequence). This CDR3 spans 14 amino acids. V was shortened by 0 bases and J by 5 bases, with 9 bases between the two germline ends. CDR3 region: CASSLGDGYQPQHF. CDR3 sequence (DNA): TGTGCCAGCAGCTTGGGGGACGGCTATCAGCCCCAGCATTTT.

This clonotype was recorded many times. The gene calls are TRBV29-1 and TRBJ2-2, with TRBD2 matching over 8 bases. The CDR3 spans 14 residues. V lost 4 bases, J lost 0 bases, and 1 base stayed unmatched. Germline CDR1 is SQVTM and CDR2 is ANQGSEA. CDR3 region: CSVVSGTNTGELFF. In DNA form, the CDR3 reads TGCAGCGTTGTTAGCGGGACGAACACCGGGGAGCTGTTTTTT.